This T cell receptor beta chain was found in a study of blood T cell repertoires in COVID-19. On the study more broadly: Both acute and convalescent COVID-19 samples were obtained from the United States, Italy and Spain. The cDNA or gDNA used as material had been derived from T cells, B-cell-depleted T cells, or PBMCs.

Authors' methods: Amplification of reference gene primers provided the estimated nucleated cell counts. TCRdb's copy holds only in-frame clones and misses some; the assay was immunoSEQ multiplex PCR. The V and J calls and clone size were taken over from that table, and D and trimming were inferred from the DNA. The sample lists about 56,000 clones, roughly 90% occurring once. Germline CDR1 reads SGHRS; CDR2 reads YFSETQ. This CDR3 is built from 14 residues. Notes on this clone: Mismatch with germline at one junction end may stem from a read error.

Sequenced material: peripheral blood. This receptor was identified in a human donor in a cohort sampled during active COVID-19. V and J are TRBV5-1 and TRBJ1-5; no definite D call. The CDR3 is CTSSFEGGNQPQHF. The CDR3 nucleotides are TGCACCAGCAGCTTCGAGGGAGGCAATCAGCCCCAGCATTTT.